These T cell receptor beta chains were read from a single sample in a study of cytomegalovirus exposure and HLA in healthy donors. TCRdb's table, derived via immunoSEQ multiplex PCR, lists solely in-frame clones and lacks some. This sample has over 130,000 clones, with approximately 80% found just once. The sample was PBMCs. The receptors come from a male donor in good health and CMV-seronegative. Both conserved end residues are part of each CDR3. A D gene is named only where the DNA matches it firmly. The size field is filled for only some rows; it gives once, few, many or a size class.

>TRBV2|TRBD1|-|TRBJ1-4
TGTGCCAGCAGTGGAGGGGGCAAGGTTGAAAAACTGTTTTTT
CASSGGGKVEKLFF
>TRBV7-9|-|-|TRBJ2-2
TGTGCCAGCAGCTTTACTTCTCTAGCGAACACCGGGGAGCTGTTTTTT
CASSFTSLANTGELFF
>TRBV4-2|TRBD2|-|TRBJ2-5
TGTGCCAGCAGCCAAGGGGGTAGCGGGAGGGTCAAAGAGACCCAGTACTTC
CASSQGGSGRVKETQYF
>TRBV4-1|-|-|TRBJ2-3
TGCGCCAGCAGCCAGGCTGGCACAGATACGCAGTATTTT
CASSQAGTDTQYF
>TRBV7-2|-|-|TRBJ2-7
TGTGCCAGCAGCCCATGGGCGACAACCTACGAGCAGTACTTC
CASSPWATTYEQYF
>TRBV5-8|TRBD2|-|TRBJ2-1
TGTGCCAGCGGTCCCAGCGGGAGGCCCTCTCGGAACAATGAGCAGTTCTTC
CASGPSGRPSRNNEQFF
>TRBV9|-|-|TRBJ1-4
TGTGCCAGCAGCAAGACTGGGGGGAATGAAAAACTGTTTTTT
CASSKTGGNEKLFF
>TRBV6-5|-|-|TRBJ2-1
TGTGCCAGCAGCCCGACTAGGTTTAATGAGCAGTTCTTC
CASSPTRFNEQFF
>TRBV29-1|TRBD2|-|TRBJ2-7
TGCAGCGTCCTAGCGGGAGGGCCCTACGAGCAGTACTTC
CSVLAGGPYEQYF
>TRBV6-5|-|once|TRBJ1-5
TGTGCCAGCAGTTATGCGGGGAAGGATCAGCCCCAGCATTTT
CASSYAGKDQPQHF
>TRBV27|-|once|TRBJ1-6
TGTGCCAGCAGTTTCGGGGGTAAATCACCCCTCCACTTT
CASSFGGKSPLHF
>TRBV4-3|-|few|TRBJ1-1
TGCGCCAGCAGCCAAGAAGGGCAGGGTTTGAACACTGAAGCTTTCTTT
CASSQEGQGLNTEAFF
>TRBV27|TRBD1|-|TRBJ1-2
TGTGCCAGCAGTCCGGGGACAGGAAGCTATGGCTACACCTTC
CASSPGTGSYGYTF
>TRBV7-9|-|-|TRBJ1-3
TGTGCCAGCAGCCCGGCGGGGGCTGGAAACACCATATATTTT
CASSPAGAGNTIYF
>TRBV7-2|-|-|TRBJ2-7
TGTGCCAGCAGGTATGACATCACCTCCTACGAGCAGTACTTC
CASRYDITSYEQYF
>TRBV5-8|TRBD1|-|TRBJ1-2
TGTGCCAGCAGCCTCCCTCAGGGGGATGAAGGCTACACCTTC
CASSLPQGDEGYTF
>TRBV2|TRBD2|-|TRBJ2-1
TGTGCCAGTGACGGTGCTAGCGGAGGGTACAATGAGCAGTTCTTC
CASDGASGGYNEQFF
>TRBV2|TRBD2|-|TRBJ2-3
TGTGCCAGCAGTGTCGAAGCGGGAGTAGATACGCAGTATTTT
CASSVEAGVDTQYF
>TRBV7-2|-|-|TRBJ2-5
TGTGCCAGCAGCTTACAGTACCAAGAGACCCAGTACTTC
CASSLQYQETQYF
>TRBV27|-|-|TRBJ2-2
TGTGCCAGCAGTTTACGGGCCGGGGAGCTGTTTTTT
CASSLRAGELFF
>TRBV5-1|TRBD1|-|TRBJ1-4
TGCGCCAGCAGCAAGGGACAGGGAATAAATGAAAAACTGTTTTTT
CASSKGQGINEKLFF
>TRBV11-2|-|-|TRBJ2-1
TGTGCCAGCAGCTCTTTAGACAATGAGCAGTTCTTC
CASSSLDNEQFF
>TRBV4-1|-|-|TRBJ2-7
TGCGCCAGCAGCCAAGATGGCGGGCTGACCGACGAGCAGTACTTC
CASSQDGGLTDEQYF
>TRBV18|-|-|TRBJ1-2
TGTGCCAGCTCACCATCCGGGGTGGATAGCTACACCTTC
CASSPSGVDSYTF
>TRBV6-1|TRBD2|-|TRBJ2-1
TGTGCCAGCAGTGAAACTAGCGTAGGCTACAATGAGCAGTTCTTC
CASSETSVGYNEQFF
>TRBV4-2|-|-|TRBJ1-3
TGTGCCAGCAGCCAAGCACCTCCAGGGAAAGGGGGAAACACCATATATTTT
CASSQAPPGKGGNTIYF
>TRBV4-3|TRBD1|-|TRBJ2-7
TGCGCCAGCAGCCAATCCGGGACAGGAAACGAGCAGTACTTC
CASSQSGTGNEQYF
>TRBV27|-|-|TRBJ1-1
TGTGCCAGCAGTTTATGGGGGGGAGACACTGAAGCTTTCTTT
CASSLWGGDTEAFF
>TRBV6-1|-|-|TRBJ2-3
TGTGCCAGCAGTGAATCCAGGGGATTCGGCACAGATACGCAGTATTTT
CASSESRGFGTDTQYF
>TRBV5-1|-|few|TRBJ2-5
TGCGCCAGCAGCTTGGCAGATGGAGGGACCCAGTACTTC
CASSLADGGTQYF
>TRBV7-3|-|-|TRBJ2-7
TGTGCCAGCAATCGCCCGGGGAGATCCAACGAGCAGTACTTC
CASNRPGRSNEQYF
>TRBV19|-|-|TRBJ1-2
TGTGCCAGTAGTATAGGGACAGTCTATGGCTACACCTTC
CASSIGTVYGYTF
>TRBV4-3|TRBD2|few|TRBJ2-1
TGCGCCAGCAGCCAAGTGGCTAGCCCGGGGGGTGAGCAGTTCTTC
CASSQVASPGGEQFF
>TRBV9|TRBD1|-|TRBJ1-2
TGTGCCAGCAACGACAGGGACTATGGCTACACCTTC
CASNDRDYGYTF
>TRBV5-6|-|-|TRBJ2-2
TGTGCCAGCACCTTGGGGCCCGGGGAGCTGTTTTTT
CASTLGPGELFF
>TRBV6-5|TRBD2|-|TRBJ2-5
TGTGCCAGCAGTTACGGGACTAGCGGGGATGAGCAGTACTTC
CASSYGTSGDEQYF
>TRBV5-4|-|-|TRBJ2-7
TGTGCCAGCAGCTTGGGGGCACCGTCCGAGCAGTACTTC
CASSLGAPSEQYF
>TRBV28|-|-|TRBJ1-5
TGTGCCAGCAGGCCCGGGTCGAGGCATCAGCCCCAGCATTTT
CASRPGSRHQPQHF
>TRBV28|TRBD1|-|TRBJ1-5
TGTGCCAGCGGAGACAGGGTCCGCAATCAGCCCCAGCATTTT
CASGDRVRNQPQHF
>TRBV18|TRBD2|-|TRBJ2-5
TGTGCCAGCTCACGATCGACTAGCGGGTTTGGCGAGACCCAGTACTTC
CASSRSTSGFGETQYF
>TRBV5-1|TRBD1|-|TRBJ1-1
TGCGCCAGCAGCCTCGGGACAGCGAACACTGAAGCTTTCTTT
CASSLGTANTEAFF
>TRBV9|TRBD2|-|TRBJ2-7
TGTGCCAGCAGCGCGAGGGGACTAGCGGGAGATGTGGTAGATGAGCAGTACTTC
CASSARGLAGDVVDEQYF
>TRBV4-1|-|-|TRBJ2-1
TGCGCCAGCAGCCAAGAAGGACTCTACAATGAGCAGTTCTTC
CASSQEGLYNEQFF
>TRBV7-8|-|-|TRBJ2-1
TGTGCCAGCAGCTTGAATCTAGCCCAATCCTACAATGAGCAGTTCTTC
CASSLNLAQSYNEQFF